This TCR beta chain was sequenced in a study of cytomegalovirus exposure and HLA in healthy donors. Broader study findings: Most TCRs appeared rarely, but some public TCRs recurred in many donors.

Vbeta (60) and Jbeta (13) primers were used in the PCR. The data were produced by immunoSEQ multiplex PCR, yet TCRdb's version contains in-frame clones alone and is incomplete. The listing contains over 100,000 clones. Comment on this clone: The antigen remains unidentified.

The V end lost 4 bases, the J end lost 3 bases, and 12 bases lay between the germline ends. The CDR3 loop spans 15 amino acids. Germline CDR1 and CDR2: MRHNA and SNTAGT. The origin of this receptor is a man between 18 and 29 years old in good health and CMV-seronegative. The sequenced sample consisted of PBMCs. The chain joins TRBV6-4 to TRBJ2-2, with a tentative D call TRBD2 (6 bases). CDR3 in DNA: TGTGCCAGCAGTGCTACCTCGGGGGACACCGGGGAGCTGTTTTTT. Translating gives CASSATSGDTGELFF.